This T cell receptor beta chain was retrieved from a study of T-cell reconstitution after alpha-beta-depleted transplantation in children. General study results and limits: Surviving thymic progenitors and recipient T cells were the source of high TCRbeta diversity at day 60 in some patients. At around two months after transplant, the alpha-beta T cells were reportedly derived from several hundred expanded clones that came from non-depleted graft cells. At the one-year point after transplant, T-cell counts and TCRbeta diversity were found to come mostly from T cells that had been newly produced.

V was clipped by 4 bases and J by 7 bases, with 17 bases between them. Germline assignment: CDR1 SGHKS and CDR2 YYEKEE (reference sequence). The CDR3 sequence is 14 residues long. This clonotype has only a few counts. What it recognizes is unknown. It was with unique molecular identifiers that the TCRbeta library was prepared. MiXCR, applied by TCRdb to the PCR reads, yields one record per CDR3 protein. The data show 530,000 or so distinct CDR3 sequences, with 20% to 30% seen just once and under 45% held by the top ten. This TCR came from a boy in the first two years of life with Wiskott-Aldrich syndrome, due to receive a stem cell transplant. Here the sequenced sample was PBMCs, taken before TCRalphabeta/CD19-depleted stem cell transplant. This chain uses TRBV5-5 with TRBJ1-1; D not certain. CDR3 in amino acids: CASSPSLMRSEAFF. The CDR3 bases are TGTGCCAGCAGCCCGAGTCTAATGAGAAGTGAAGCTTTCTTT.